Listed here are 5 T cell receptor beta chains from one sample, sequenced in a study of blood T cells in healthy people across ages. With a J-beta primer mix and a sample-barcoded 5' primer, a second PCR ran 7 to 11 cycles. MiXCR was run by TCRdb on the 5' RACE reads, yielding one entry per CDR3 protein. The sample carries about 1.1 million distinct CDR3 sequences, roughly two fifths recorded once. The sequencing sample was made of blood. These receptors were obtained from a man aged 18-30 years in good health.

This sequence joins TRBV5-1 and TRBJ1-1; unclear D gene. Trimming cost V 0 bases and J 0 bases, with 6 bases left between them. This CDR3 spans 14 amino acids. Germline values: CDR1 SGHRS, CDR2 YFSETQ. The CDR3 loop reads CASSLEDVNTEAFF. In DNA form, the CDR3 reads TGCGCCAGCAGCTTGGAGGACGTGAACACTGAAGCTTTCTTT.

In this sample, this clonotype turned up a few times. The rearrangement uses TRBV6-6 and TRBJ2-4; D is undetermined. Per the germline V gene, CDR1 is MNHNY and CDR2 is SVGAGI (reference sequence). The CDR3 covers 12 residues. V lost 11 bases and J 0 bases, leaving 8 bases between the germline ends. CDR3 in amino acids: CAVSIAKNIQYF. Here the CDR3 DNA reads TGTGCCGTCAGCATAGCCAAAAACATTCAGTACTTC.

With respect to this clonotype: At one boundary the junction diverges from the germline segment, which might be a read error. This sequence joins TRBV7-9 and TRBJ1-1; D is uncertain. Germline CDR1 is SEHNR and CDR2 is FQNEAQ (reference sequence). The CDR3 loop spans 14 amino acids. The CDR3 protein is CANSFGGPNTEAFF. CDR3 sequence (DNA): TGTGCCAACAGCTTCGGAGGGCCAAACACTGAAGCTTTCTTT.

In nucleotides, the CDR3 is TGTGCCAGCACCGTCAAGGATCAGCCCCAGCATTTT. Its protein is CASTVKDQPQHF. V usage is TRBV28 and J usage is TRBJ1-5; D ambiguous. V lost 7 bases and J lost 5, with 9 bases in between. Germline V gene data show CDR1 as MDHEN and CDR2 as SYDVKM. CDR3 length: 12 amino acids. Combining the CDR3 with reference TRBV28 and TRBJ1-5 gives the whole variable domain DVKVTQSSRYLVKRTGEKVFLECVQDMDHENMFWYRQDPGLGLRLIYFSYDVKMKEKGDIPEGYSVSREKKERFSLILESASTNQTSMYLCASTVKDQPQHFGDGTRLSIL.

This clonotype has only a few counts. The chain employs TRBV12-3 or TRBV12-4 and TRBJ1-1; the match to TRBD1 covers 8 bases. V shed 6 bases, J shed 6 bases, and the junction held 9 bases outside the gene matches. The CDR3 sequence is 14 residues long. The DNA of the CDR3 is TGTGCCAGCAGGCCGGGACAGGTTTTCTCTGAAGCTTTCTTT. It yields the protein CASRPGQVFSEAFF.